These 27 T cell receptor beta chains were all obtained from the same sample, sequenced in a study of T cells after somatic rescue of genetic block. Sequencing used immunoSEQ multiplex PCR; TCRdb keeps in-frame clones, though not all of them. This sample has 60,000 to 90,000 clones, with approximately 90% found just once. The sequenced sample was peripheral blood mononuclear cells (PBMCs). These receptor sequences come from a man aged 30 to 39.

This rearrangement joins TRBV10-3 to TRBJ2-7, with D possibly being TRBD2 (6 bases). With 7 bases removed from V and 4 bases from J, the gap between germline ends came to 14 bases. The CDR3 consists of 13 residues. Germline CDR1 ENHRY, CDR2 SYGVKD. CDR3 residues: CAINGGASYEQYF. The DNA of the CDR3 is TGTGCCATCAATGGAGGGGCCAGTTACGAGCAGTACTTC.

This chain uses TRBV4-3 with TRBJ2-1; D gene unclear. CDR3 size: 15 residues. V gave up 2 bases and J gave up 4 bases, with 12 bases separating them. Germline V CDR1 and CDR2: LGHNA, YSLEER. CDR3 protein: CASSQLYVGYNEQFF. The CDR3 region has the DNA TGCGCCAGCAGCCAATTATACGTCGGGTACAATGAGCAGTTCTTC.

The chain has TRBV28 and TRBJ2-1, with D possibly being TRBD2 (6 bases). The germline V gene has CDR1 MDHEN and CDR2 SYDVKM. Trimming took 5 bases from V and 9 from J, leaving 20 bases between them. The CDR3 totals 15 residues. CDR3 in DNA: TGTGCCAGCAGTGCCAACCTCGGGAGATGGGGTGAGCAGTTCTTC. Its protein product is CASSANLGRWGEQFF.

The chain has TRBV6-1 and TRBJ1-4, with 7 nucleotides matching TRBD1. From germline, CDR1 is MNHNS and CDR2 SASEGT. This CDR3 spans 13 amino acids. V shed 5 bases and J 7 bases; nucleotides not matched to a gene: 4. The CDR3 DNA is TGTGCCAGCAGTAAGACAGGGTTTGAAAAACTGTTTTTT. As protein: CASSKTGFEKLFF.

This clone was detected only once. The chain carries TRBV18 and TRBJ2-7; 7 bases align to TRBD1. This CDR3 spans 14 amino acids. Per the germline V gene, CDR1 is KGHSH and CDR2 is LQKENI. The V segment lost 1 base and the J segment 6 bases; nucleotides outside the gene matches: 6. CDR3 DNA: TGTGCCAGCTCACCACTACAGGGGAAGGGCGAGCAGTACTTC. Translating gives CASSPLQGKGEQYF.

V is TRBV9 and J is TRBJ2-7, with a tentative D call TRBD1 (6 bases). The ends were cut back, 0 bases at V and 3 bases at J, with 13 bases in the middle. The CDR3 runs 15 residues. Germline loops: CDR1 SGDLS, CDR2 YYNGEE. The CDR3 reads CASSVEQGRSYEQYF. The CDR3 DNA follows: TGTGCCAGCAGCGTAGAACAGGGTAGAAGCTACGAGCAGTACTTC.

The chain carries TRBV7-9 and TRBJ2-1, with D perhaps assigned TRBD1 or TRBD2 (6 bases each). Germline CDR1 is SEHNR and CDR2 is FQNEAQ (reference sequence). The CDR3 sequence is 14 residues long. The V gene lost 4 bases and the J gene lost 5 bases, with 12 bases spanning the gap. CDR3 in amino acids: CASSSPGADNEQFF. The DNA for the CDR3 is TGTGCCAGCAGCTCCCCGGGGGCCGACAATGAGCAGTTCTTC.

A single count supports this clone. The CDR3 DNA is TGCGCCAGCAGCCAAGTCACCAGCTCCGAGCAGTACTTC. Amino acids: CASSQVTSSEQYF. The chain employs TRBV4-1 and TRBJ2-7; D is ambiguous. CDR1 and CDR2 (germline): MGHRA, YSYEKL. This CDR3 is 13 amino acids long. V dropped 1 base and J dropped 6 bases, with 10 bases sitting between them.

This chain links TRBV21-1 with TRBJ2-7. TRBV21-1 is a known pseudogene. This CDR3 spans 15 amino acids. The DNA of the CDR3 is TGTGCCAGCGTTGATAGCAGGACCGACTCCTACGAGCAGTACTTC. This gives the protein CASVDSRTDSYEQYF.

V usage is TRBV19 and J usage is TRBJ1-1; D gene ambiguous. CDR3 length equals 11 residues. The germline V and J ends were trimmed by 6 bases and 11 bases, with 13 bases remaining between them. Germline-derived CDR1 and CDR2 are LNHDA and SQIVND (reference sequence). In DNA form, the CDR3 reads TGTGCCAGTAGCCATTACAGCGAGGCTTTCTTT. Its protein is CASSHYSEAFF. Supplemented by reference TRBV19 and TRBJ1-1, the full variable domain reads DGGITQSPKYLFRKEGQNVTLSCEQNLNHDAMYWYRQDPGQGLRLIYYSQIVNDFQKGDIAEGYSVSREKKESFPLTVTSAQKNPTAFYLCASSHYSEAFFGQGTRLTVV.

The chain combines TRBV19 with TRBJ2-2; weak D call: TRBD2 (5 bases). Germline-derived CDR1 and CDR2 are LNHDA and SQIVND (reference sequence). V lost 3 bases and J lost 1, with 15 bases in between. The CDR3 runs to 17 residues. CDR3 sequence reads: CASSIDLEEQNTGELFF. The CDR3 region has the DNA TGTGCCAGTAGTATCGATCTGGAGGAGCAGAACACCGGGGAGCTGTTTTTT.

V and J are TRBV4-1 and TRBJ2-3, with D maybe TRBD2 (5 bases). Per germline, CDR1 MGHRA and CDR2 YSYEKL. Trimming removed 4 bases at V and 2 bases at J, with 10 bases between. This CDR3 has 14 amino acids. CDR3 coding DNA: TGCGCCAGCAGCCCTACTAGATTCACAGATACGCAGTATTTT. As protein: CASSPTRFTDTQYF.

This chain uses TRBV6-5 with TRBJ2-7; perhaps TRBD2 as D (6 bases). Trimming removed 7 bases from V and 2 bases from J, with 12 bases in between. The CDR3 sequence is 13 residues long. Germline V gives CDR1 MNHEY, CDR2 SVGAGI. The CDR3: CASTPSVTYEQYF. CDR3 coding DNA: TGTGCCAGCACTCCTAGCGTAACCTACGAGCAGTACTTC.

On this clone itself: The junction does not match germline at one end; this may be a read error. The CDR3 DNA is TGTGCTAGCAGTTCTGGAGGAGAGACCCAGTACTTC. This gives the protein CASSSGGETQYF. The J gene is TRBJ2-5, the V gene TRBV7-7; D perhaps matches TRBD2 (5 bases). The CDR3 consists of 12 residues. CDR1 SSHAT and CDR2 FNYEAQ come from the germline V gene (reference sequence).

For the CDR3, the DNA is TGTGCCAGCAGCTTAGAGAGCAGGGGACCAGATACGCAGTATTTT. This encodes CASSLESRGPDTQYF. The V gene is TRBV11-2, the J gene TRBJ2-3; D perhaps matches TRBD1 (6 bases). The V end lost 0 bases, the J end lost 4 bases, and 11 bases lay between the germline ends. This CDR3 has 15 residues. The germline CDR1 and CDR2 sequences are SGHAT and FQNNGV.

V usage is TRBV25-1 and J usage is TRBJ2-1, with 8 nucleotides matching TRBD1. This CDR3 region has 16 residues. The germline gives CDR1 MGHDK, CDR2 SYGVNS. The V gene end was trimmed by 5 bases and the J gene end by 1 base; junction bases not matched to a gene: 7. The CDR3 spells CASSSPRGPSYNEQFF. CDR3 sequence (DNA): TGTGCCAGCAGTAGTCCCAGGGGGCCTTCCTACAATGAGCAGTTCTTC.

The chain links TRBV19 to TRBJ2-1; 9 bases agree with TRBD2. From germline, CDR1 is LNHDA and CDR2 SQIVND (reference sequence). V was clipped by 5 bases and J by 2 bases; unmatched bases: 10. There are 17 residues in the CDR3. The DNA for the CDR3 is TGTGCCAGTAGTGTAACTCCGCGGGGGGGCACCTACAATGAGCAGTTCTTC. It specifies CASSVTPRGGTYNEQFF.

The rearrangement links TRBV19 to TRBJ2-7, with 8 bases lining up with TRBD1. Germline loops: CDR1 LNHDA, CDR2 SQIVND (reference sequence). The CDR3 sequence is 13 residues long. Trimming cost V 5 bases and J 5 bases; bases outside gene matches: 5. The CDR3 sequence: CASSRDRGDEQYF. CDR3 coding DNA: TGTGCCAGTAGTCGCGACAGGGGCGACGAGCAGTACTTC. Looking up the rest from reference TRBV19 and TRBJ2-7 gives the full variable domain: DGGITQSPKYLFRKEGQNVTLSCEQNLNHDAMYWYRQDPGQGLRLIYYSQIVNDFQKGDIAEGYSVSREKKESFPLTVTSAQKNPTAFYLCASSRDRGDEQYFGPGTRLTVT.

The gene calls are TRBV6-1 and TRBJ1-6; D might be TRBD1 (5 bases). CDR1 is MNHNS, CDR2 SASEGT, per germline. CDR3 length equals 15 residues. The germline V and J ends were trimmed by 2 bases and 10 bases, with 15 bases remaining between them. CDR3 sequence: CASSESEGFGSPLHF. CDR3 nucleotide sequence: TGTGCCAGCAGTGAATCAGAGGGGTTCGGATCACCCCTCCACTTT.

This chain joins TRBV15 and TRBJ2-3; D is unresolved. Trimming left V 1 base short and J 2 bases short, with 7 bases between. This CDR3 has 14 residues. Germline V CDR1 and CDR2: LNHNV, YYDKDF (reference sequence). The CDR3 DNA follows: TGTGCCACCAGCAGAGGGTCAGACACAGATACGCAGTATTTT. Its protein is CATSRGSDTDTQYF.

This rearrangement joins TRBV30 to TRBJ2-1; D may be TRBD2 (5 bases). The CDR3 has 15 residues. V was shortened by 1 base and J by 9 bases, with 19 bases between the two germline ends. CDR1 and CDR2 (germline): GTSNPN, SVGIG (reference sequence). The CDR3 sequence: CAWSALGVPHGEQFF. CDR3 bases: TGTGCCTGGAGTGCCCTCGGGGTACCTCACGGTGAGCAGTTCTTC.

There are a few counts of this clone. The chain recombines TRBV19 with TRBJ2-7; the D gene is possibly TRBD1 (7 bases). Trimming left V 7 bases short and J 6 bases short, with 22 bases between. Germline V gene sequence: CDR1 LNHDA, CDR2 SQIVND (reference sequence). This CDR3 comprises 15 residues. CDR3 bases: TGTGCCAGTACCACCGGAATCGCAGGGGGGAGCGAGCAGTACTTC. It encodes CASTTGIAGGSEQYF.

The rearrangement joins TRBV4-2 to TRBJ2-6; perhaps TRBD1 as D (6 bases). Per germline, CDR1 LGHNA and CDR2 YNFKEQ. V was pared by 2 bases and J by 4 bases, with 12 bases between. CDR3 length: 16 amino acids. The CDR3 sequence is CASSQSLQGGANVLTF. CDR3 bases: TGTGCCAGCAGCCAATCGCTTCAGGGGGGGGCCAACGTCCTGACTTTC.

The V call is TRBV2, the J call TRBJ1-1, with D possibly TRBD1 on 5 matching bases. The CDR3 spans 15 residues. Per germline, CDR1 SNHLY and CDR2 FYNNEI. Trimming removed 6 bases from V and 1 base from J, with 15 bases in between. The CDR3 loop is CASRPQGLKNTEAFF. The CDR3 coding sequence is TGTGCCAGCAGGCCTCAGGGACTCAAGAACACTGAAGCTTTCTTT. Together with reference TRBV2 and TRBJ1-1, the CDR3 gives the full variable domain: EPEVTQTPSHQVTQMGQEVILRCVPISNHLYFYWYRQILGQKVEFLVSFYNNEISEKSEIFDDQFSVERPDGSNFTLKIRSTKLEDSAMYFCASRPQGLKNTEAFFGQGTRLTVV.

CDR3 protein: CASSEARQVDQPQHF. Written as DNA, the CDR3 is TGTGCCAGCAGTGAAGCCCGACAGGTAGATCAGCCCCAGCATTTT. V and J are TRBV2 and TRBJ1-5; D is perhaps TRBD1 (6 bases). CDR1 and CDR2 (germline): SNHLY, FYNNEI. The CDR3 has 15 residues. Deletions cut 0 bases from V and 5 bases from J, with 11 bases between.

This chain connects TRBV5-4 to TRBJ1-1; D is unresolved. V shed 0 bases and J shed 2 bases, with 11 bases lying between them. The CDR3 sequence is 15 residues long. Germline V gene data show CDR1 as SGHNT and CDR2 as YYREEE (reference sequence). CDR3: CASSLGLRANTEAFF. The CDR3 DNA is TGTGCCAGCAGCTTGGGTTTGAGGGCAAACACTGAAGCTTTCTTT.

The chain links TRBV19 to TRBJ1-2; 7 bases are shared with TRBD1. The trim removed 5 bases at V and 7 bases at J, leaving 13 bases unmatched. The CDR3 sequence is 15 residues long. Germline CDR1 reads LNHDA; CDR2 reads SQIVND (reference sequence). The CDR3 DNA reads TGTGCCAGTAGTGATTTTTACAGGGGAGCCTTTGGCTACACCTTC. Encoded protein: CASSDFYRGAFGYTF.